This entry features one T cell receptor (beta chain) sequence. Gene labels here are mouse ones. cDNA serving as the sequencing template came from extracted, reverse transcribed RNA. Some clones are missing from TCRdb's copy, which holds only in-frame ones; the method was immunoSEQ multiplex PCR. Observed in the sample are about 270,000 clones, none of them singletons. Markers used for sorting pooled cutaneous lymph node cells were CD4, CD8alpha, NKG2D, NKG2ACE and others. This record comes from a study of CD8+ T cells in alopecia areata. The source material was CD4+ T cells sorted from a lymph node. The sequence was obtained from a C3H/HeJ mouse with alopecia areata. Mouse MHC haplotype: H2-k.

The part of the CDR3 DNA that was read is TGTGCCAGCGGTGGGGGGGCTTACTCC. It is translated as CASGGGAYS. The full CDR3 sequence reads CASGGGAYSDYTF. The chain joins TRBV13-2 to TRBJ1-2; the D gene is possibly TRBD1 (6 bases). The read stops 4 residues short of the end of the CDR3; the missing end is completed from the germline J gene. Trimming shortened V by 3 bases and J by 3 bases, and 9 bases separated the two germline ends. The germline V gene has CDR1 NNHNN and CDR2 SYGAGS (reference sequence). The CDR3 loop spans 13 amino acids.